Shown below are 4 T cell receptor beta chains from a single sample sequenced in a study of T-cell memory formation after mild COVID-19. MiXCR was run by TCRdb on the 5' RACE reads, yielding one entry per CDR3 protein. The sample holds about 620,000 distinct CDR3 sequences, about a sixth seen once. The specimen was PBMCs or a T cell subset sorted from them (not recorded which). The receptors come from an adult woman who had mild COVID-19 (a few samples of this study predate the infection). Cell type and time point are not known.

This clonotype occurred a few times. This chain uses TRBV3-1 with TRBJ2-1; possibly TRBD1 for D (6 bases). The CDR3 length is 15 residues. The V and J ends lost 6 bases and 2 bases respectively, with 14 bases between them. Per germline, CDR1 LGHDT and CDR2 YNNKEL (reference sequence). CDR3 DNA sequence: TGTGCCAGCAGTCGAGACAGGAATACCTACAATGAGCAGTTCTTC. It is translated as CASSRDRNTYNEQFF.

This clonotype was seen a handful of times. The genes are TRBV2 and TRBJ2-7; the D gene is possibly TRBD1 (5 bases). Trimming cost V 6 bases and J 1 base, with 7 bases left between them. The CDR3 is 12 residues long. Germline V gene sequence: CDR1 SNHLY, CDR2 FYNNEI. The CDR3 nucleotides are TGTGCCAGCAGGTCAGGGTCCTACGAGCAGTACTTC. Amino acids: CASRSGSYEQYF. The full variable domain, its missing parts supplied by reference TRBV2 and TRBJ2-7, is EPEVTQTPSHQVTQMGQEVILRCVPISNHLYFYWYRQILGQKVEFLVSFYNNEISEKSEIFDDQFSVERPDGSNFTLKIRSTKLEDSAMYFCASRSGSYEQYFGPGTRLTVT.

The V gene is TRBV5-1, the J gene TRBJ2-1, with 7 bases lining up with TRBD1. The CDR3 covers 17 residues. Germline CDR1 SGHRS, CDR2 YFSETQ. V was pared by 4 bases and J by 9 bases, with 19 bases of the junction left unmatched. The CDR3 here is CASSQETTGIIRGEQFF. The CDR3, as DNA: TGCGCCAGCAGCCAAGAGACGACAGGGATAATAAGGGGTGAGCAGTTCTTC.

The rearrangement uses TRBV4-2 and TRBJ1-1, with 7 bases aligning to TRBD1. CDR3 length: 14 amino acids. Germline-derived CDR1 and CDR2 are LGHNA and YNFKEQ. With V trimmed by 1 base and J by 7 bases, 6 bases remained unmatched. CDR3 region: CASSQGGQQFEAFF. In DNA form, the CDR3 reads TGTGCCAGCAGCCAAGGGGGACAGCAATTTGAAGCTTTCTTT.